This TCR beta chain was sequenced for a study of T cell clonotyping in hematopoietic cell transplantation (dated by TCRdb to the early 2020s). In terms of the full investigation: Pretransplant recipient samples were obtained after cytoreduction. A total of roughly 150 blood samples were collected in the study from roughly 40 consecutive transplant recipients and their related donors. Recruitment of patients was conducted between September 2015 and January 2017, and follow-up was continued until late 2020 or death.

TCR beta CDR3 regions were amplified from genomic DNA with the immunoSEQ assay, a bias-controlled multiplex PCR using V- and J-specific primers. In a second PCR step, the CDR3 amplicons were tagged with a proprietary barcode plus Illumina adapter sequences. CDR3 libraries were sequenced on an Illumina MiSeq instrument. On the study's bioinformatics: Export and quality control were handled in immunoSEQ Analyzer 3.0, while downstream analyses relied on R Bioconductor and Immunarch. Only productive rearrangements in the normalized downsampled data set went into calculating the repertoire metrics. Clonotypes larger than 5 templates in the normalized cohort were defined as pathologically expanded. The Inverse Simpson Index was used to measure repertoire diversity. To capture all clonotypes, the CMV-specificity analyses were run on the non-normalized data set. Held by TCRdb, this immuneACCESS table contains in-frame sequences only and omits some clones. Under half of the omission traces to an unresolved V gene where checked; the cause of the rest is unknown. The V and J calls and clone size were taken over from that table, and D and trimming were inferred from the DNA. The sample table shows around 1,800 clones, and 90% to 95% are seen once. The ten largest clones add up to around 2.8% of the sample.

Concerning this clone itself: Its antigen target is currently unknown. No clone much larger than this one lies a single base away; base qualities are absent.

Including the terminal cysteine and phenylalanine, the CDR3 comprises 16 residues. Only CDR3 DNA remains: 48 bases, in frame from the first base. The trim is 4 bases for V and 1 base for J, with a gap of 14 bases between the germline ends. CDR1 and CDR2, looked up from the germline V gene (reference sequence), are LNHDA and SQIVND. What the research found in general, with its limitations: The sample size was limited, and CD4 and CD8 repertoire contributions could not be separated because cells were not sorted. After transplant, TCR diversity in recipients dropped, and pathologically expanded clonotypes climbed progressively between day 30 and day 180. Recipient repertoires showed only a small fraction of overlap with donor repertoires, and over 97% appeared de novo at the given depth. Donor and pretransplant recipient Inverse Simpson Index values predicted broader posttransplant TCR repertoire diversity.

What this sample's time point label stands for: recipient sample about 28 days before transplant, after cytoreduction. Blood from recipients was drawn roughly 28 days before transplant, then again at days 30, 100 and 180 after transplant. Nuclei Lysis Solution was used to extract genomic DNA from fresh or cryopreserved unfractionated peripheral blood mononuclear cells. The material was peripheral blood mononuclear cells, obtained before stem cell transplant. The sequence was obtained from a woman aged 45-59 years with acute myeloid leukemia. Some clones in this sample may be carry-over from other donors' samples. The chain links TRBV19 with TRBJ1-5; no D gene can be assigned with confidence. The bases read TGTGCCAGTAGTACACGGACGGGTGTAAGCAATCAGCCCCAGCATTTT. Translated, this is CASSTRTGVSNQPQHF.